These T cell receptor beta chains were read from a single sample in a study of shared clonotypes between healthy human individuals. Sequencing used immunoSEQ multiplex PCR; TCRdb keeps in-frame clones, though not all of them. Of 780,000 or so clones listed, approximately 77% are singletons. The sample taken for sequencing was memory CD4+ T cells sorted from blood. The receptor set was obtained from a woman aged 25-40 years in good health. CDR3s include the opening cysteine and the closing phenylalanine or tryptophan. A D gene is named only where the DNA matches it firmly. Only some rows state a clone size, as once, few, many or a class for expanded clones.

D gene	V gene	clone size	J gene	CDR3 DNA	CDR3 protein
TRBD1	TRBV19	once	TRBJ1-1	TGTGCCAGTAGTAGGAGGGACAGGGGGCCGAGCACTGAAGCTTTCTTT	CASSRRDRGPSTEAFF
-	TRBV6-1	-	TRBJ2-7	TGTGCCAGCCGGGGGACTGTCGAGCACGAGCAGTACTTC	CASRGTVEHEQYF
-	TRBV11-2	-	TRBJ2-5	TGTGCCAGCAGCTCCCTTAAGTCCCCACAAGAGACCCAGTACTTC	CASSSLKSPQETQYF
-	TRBV30	-	TRBJ1-5	TGTGCCTGGAGTGGCGGACTATATAGCAATCAGCCCCAGCATTTT	CAWSGGLYSNQPQHF
TRBD2	TRBV5-4	-	TRBJ2-1	TGTGCCAGCAGCCAACCCGGGACTAGCGGGTATAGGAATGAGCAGTTCTTC	CASSQPGTSGYRNEQFF
-	TRBV9	-	TRBJ1-1	TGTGCCAGCAGCCCCAGTCTAGACACTGAAGCTTTCTTT	CASSPSLDTEAFF
-	TRBV6-1	once	TRBJ2-2	TGTGCCAGCACCGTCGGGGGTGGAACCGGGGAGCTGTTTTTT	CASTVGGGTGELFF
-	TRBV7-9	-	TRBJ2-1	TGTGCCAGCAGCTTGCCCACAGGGTTGAATGAGCAGTTCTTC	CASSLPTGLNEQFF
-	TRBV19	-	TRBJ2-3	TGTGCCAGTACCAAAGGGGATGGCACAGATACGCAGTATTTT	CASTKGDGTDTQYF
-	TRBV5-1	-	TRBJ1-1	TGCGCCAGCAGCCCCGGGGCCAACACTGAAGCTTTCTTT	CASSPGANTEAFF
-	TRBV19	-	TRBJ1-5	TGTGCCAGTAGTATCCCACAGTATAATCAGCCCCAGCATTTT	CASSIPQYNQPQHF
-	TRBV11-3	-	TRBJ2-5	TGTGCCAGCAGCCCAGGGGTCCAAGAGACCCAGTACTTC	CASSPGVQETQYF
-	TRBV9	-	TRBJ2-1	TGTGCCAGCAGCCTAGGGGGGAGGACCGCCTACAATGAGCAGTTCTTC	CASSLGGRTAYNEQFF
TRBD2	TRBV27	-	TRBJ2-1	TGTGCCAGCAGTTTATCGGCGGGGGTTAACTACAATGAGCAGTTCTTC	CASSLSAGVNYNEQFF
-	TRBV21-1	few	TRBJ2-4	TGTGCCAGGTCCCGGGACAGGGAGGAGGCAGCCAAAAACATTCAGTACTTC	CARSRDREEAAKNIQYF
-	TRBV27	-	TRBJ2-1	TGTGCCAGCAGTTTCAGGCAGGGGAAGATCGATGAGCAGTTCTTC	CASSFRQGKIDEQFF
TRBD2	TRBV2	-	TRBJ2-3	TGTGCCAGCAGTGAAGGCCTAGCGGGCACAGATACGCAGTATTTT	CASSEGLAGTDTQYF
-	TRBV30	-	TRBJ1-3	TGTGCCTGGAATGACAGGCTGCGGGGGACCATATATTTT	CAWNDRLRGTIYF
-	TRBV11-2	-	TRBJ2-1	TGTGCCAGCAGCTTAGAAGGGGGGAGCACTCGTAATGAGCAGTTCTTC	CASSLEGGSTRNEQFF
TRBD1	TRBV5-1	-	TRBJ2-1	TGCGCCAGCAGCCAATCGACAGGGGGCTACAATGAGCAGTTCTTC	CASSQSTGGYNEQFF
-	TRBV25-1	-	TRBJ1-4	TGTGCCAGCAGTGAAAGGGCAGCAATTAATGAAAAACTGTTTTTT	CASSERAAINEKLFF
-	TRBV30	few	TRBJ1-5	TGTGCCTGGAGTGTAATCGACAGCCCAAATCAGCCCCAGCATTTT	CAWSVIDSPNQPQHF
-	TRBV7-6	-	TRBJ2-5	TGTGCCAGCAGCTTAGCGGCGGGACGGCAGACCCAGTACTTC	CASSLAAGRQTQYF
-	TRBV7-6	-	TRBJ2-3	TGTGCCAGCAGCTCGACAGGAGATACGCAGTATTTT	CASSSTGDTQYF
TRBD1	TRBV5-4	-	TRBJ2-6	TGTGCCAGCAGCTTGGGGGGAGGGACAGGGTTGGCTGGGGCCAACGTCCTGACTTTC	CASSLGGGTGLAGANVLTF
-	TRBV9	-	TRBJ2-1	TGTGCCAGCAGCGTAATGGCGGGAACCTACAATGAGCAGTTCTTC	CASSVMAGTYNEQFF
-	TRBV5-1	once	TRBJ2-7	TGCGCCAGCGCCAAAGGGGGCTCCTACGAGCAGTACTTC	CASAKGGSYEQYF
TRBD1	TRBV19	few	TRBJ1-2	TGTGCCAGTACCGTCCGGGACAGAAACTATGGCTACACCTTC	CASTVRDRNYGYTF
TRBD1	TRBV5-1	-	TRBJ2-7	TGCGCCAGCAGCTTTGCAGGGGGACAGAACTACGAGCAGTACTTC	CASSFAGGQNYEQYF
TRBD2	TRBV11-2	-	TRBJ2-5	TGTGCCAGCAGCTTAGTGCGCGGGAGGGAGACCCAGTACTTC	CASSLVRGRETQYF
-	TRBV29-1	few	TRBJ1-5	TGCAGCGTTGAAGTAGAGGGTCAGCCCCAGCATTTT	CSVEVEGQPQHF
TRBD2	TRBV14	-	TRBJ2-3	TGTGCCAGCAGCCCTCGCTACGGACTAGCGGGAGGTTCTGGCACAGATACGCAGTATTTT	CASSPRYGLAGGSGTDTQYF
-	TRBV18	-	TRBJ2-2	TGTGCCAGCTCACCGCCAGGCGGTAACACCGGGGAGCTGTTTTTT	CASSPPGGNTGELFF
-	TRBV2	-	TRBJ2-7	TGTGCCAGCAGAATATCTTCCGGGCTCCCGAGCTCCTACGAGCAGTACTTC	CASRISSGLPSSYEQYF
-	TRBV7-8	-	TRBJ1-5	TGTGCCAGCAGCTTACACCGAGACAATCAGCCCCAGCATTTT	CASSLHRDNQPQHF
-	TRBV2	-	TRBJ2-1	TGTGCCAGCAGTGAATTGAGCAATGAGCAGTTCTTC	CASSELSNEQFF
TRBD2	TRBV2	-	TRBJ2-2	TGTGCCGGGACTAGCGGGAGAACCGGGGAGCTGTTTTTT	CAGTSGRTGELFF
-	TRBV28	-	TRBJ1-5	TGTGCCAGCAGTCCTACATCGGGCAGGCAGCCCCAGCATTTT	CASSPTSGRQPQHF
TRBD2	TRBV19	-	TRBJ2-7	TGTGCCAGTAGTATAGACCCGGGGGGCTACGAGCAGTACTTC	CASSIDPGGYEQYF
-	TRBV19	many	TRBJ1-5	TGTGCCAGTAGTATAGCCCGGGGCAATCAGCCCCAGCATTTT	CASSIARGNQPQHF
-	TRBV4-1	few	TRBJ2-5	TGCGCCAGCCCGCAGGGTCAAGGGATGGAGACCCAGTACTTC	CASPQGQGMETQYF
-	TRBV6-6	-	TRBJ2-7	TGTGCCAGCGGTGCCTGGGGAACCGACTACGAGCAGTACTTC	CASGAWGTDYEQYF
-	TRBV6-1	-	TRBJ2-5	TGTGCCAGCAGTGTGGGGTTAGGGGAGACCCAGTACTTC	CASSVGLGETQYF
TRBD2	TRBV29-1	-	TRBJ2-7	TGCAGCGTTGGCCAACCGGGACTAGCGGGAGTTGCGCCCTACGAGCAGTACTTC	CSVGQPGLAGVAPYEQYF
-	TRBV15	-	TRBJ2-7	TGTGCCACCAGCAGAGATTTAGGGCGCGAGCAGTACTTC	CATSRDLGREQYF
TRBD1	TRBV11-3	-	TRBJ2-2	TGTGCCAGCAGCAATCGACAGGGCGACGGGGAGCTGTTTTTT	CASSNRQGDGELFF
-	TRBV21-1	-	TRBJ2-7	TGTGCCAGCCGGCAAACTCTTCAGGACACCTACGAGCAGTACTTC	CASRQTLQDTYEQYF
TRBD2	TRBV11-2	-	TRBJ2-1	TGTGCCAGCAGCTTGACTAGCGGGAGCTACGATGAGCAGTTCTTC	CASSLTSGSYDEQFF
-	TRBV28	few	TRBJ1-4	TGTGCCAGCAGGGTTATGGGTGAAAAACTGTTTTTT	CASRVMGEKLFF
TRBD1	TRBV6-6	-	TRBJ1-5	TGTGCCAGCAGTTTTCAGGGGGAGGTAAATCAGCCCCAGCATTTT	CASSFQGEVNQPQHF
-	TRBV10-3	-	TRBJ2-2	TGTGCCACCGCTCCTTCTGGGTGGGGAGATGCCGGGGAGCTGTTTTTT	CATAPSGWGDAGELFF
TRBD2	TRBV30	-	TRBJ2-1	TGTGCCTGGAGTCAACTAGCGGGTTTCTACAATGAGCAGTTCTTC	CAWSQLAGFYNEQFF